The 20 T cell receptor beta chains below were found in one sample sequenced in a study of T cells after yellow fever vaccination. Each CDR3 protein gets one entry after TCRdb re-called the 5' RACE reads with MiXCR. This sample yields approximately 610,000 distinct CDR3 sequences, of which roughly a sixth are seen a single time; about 18% belongs to the top ten. The sample in question was PBMCs, obtained 5 days after the first yellow fever vaccination. The receptors were sampled from a man younger than 35 who received the YFV17D yellow fever vaccine.

This clonotype was detected a few times. The genes are TRBV5-4 and TRBJ2-5, with 8 bases lining up with TRBD1. The V gene's germline CDR1 is SGHNT and CDR2 YYREEE (reference sequence). V was pared by 1 base and J by 2 bases, with 4 bases of the junction left unmatched. The CDR3 is 15 residues long. In DNA form, the CDR3 reads TGTGCCAGCAGCTTGAGACAGGGGCCACAAGAGACCCAGTACTTC. Translating gives CASSLRQGPQETQYF.

V usage is TRBV19 and J usage is TRBJ1-1, with D possibly being TRBD1 (6 bases). The ends were cut back, 7 bases at V and 5 bases at J, with 23 bases in the middle. Germline values: CDR1 LNHDA, CDR2 SQIVND (reference sequence). CDR3 length equals 16 residues. The DNA for the CDR3 is TGTGCCAGTACTAATTCTCGCCTCCGGCAGGGGACTGAAGCTTTCTTT. Translated, it gives CASTNSRLRQGTEAFF.

Concerning this clonotype itself: An end of the junction differs from the germline gene, which may be a read error. The rearrangement joins TRBV7-9 to TRBJ1-4; D not resolved. The CDR3 length is 14 residues. CDR1 and CDR2 (germline): SEHNR, FQNEAQ (reference sequence). CDR3 nucleotide sequence: TGTGCCAGCAGCGTAGCACGGGAAAATGAAAAACTGTTTTTT. This codes for CASSVARENEKLFF. Variable domain in full (rest from reference TRBV7-9 and TRBJ1-4): DTGVSQNPRHKITKRGQNVTFRCDPISEHNRLYWYRQTLGQGPEFLTYFQNEAQLEKSRLLSDRFSAERPKGSFSTLEIQRTEQGDSAMYLCASSVARENEKLFFGSGTQLSVL.

This sequence joins TRBV25-1 and TRBJ2-1; the D call may be TRBD1 or TRBD2 (7 bases each). Germline V gene data show CDR1 as MGHDK and CDR2 as SYGVNS. This CDR3 spans 15 amino acids. With 1 base removed from V and 9 bases from J, the gap between germline ends came to 16 bases. The CDR3 DNA sequence: TGTGCCAGCAGTGAATCAGGGGGAGGGGCGGCTGAGCAGTTCTTC. This encodes CASSESGGGAAEQFF.

The V gene is TRBV6-1, the J gene TRBJ2-7; 7 bases line up with TRBD1. Trimming removed 7 bases from V and 3 bases from J; junction bases left unmatched: 9. The length of the CDR3 is 14 residues. The V gene's germline CDR1 is MNHNS and CDR2 SASEGT. DNA for the CDR3: TGTGCCAGCACCTTCGACAGGGTGGGCTACGAGCAGTACTTC. Translated, it gives CASTFDRVGYEQYF.

This chain links TRBV7-9 with TRBJ1-5, with a possible D match to TRBD1 (5 bases). From germline, CDR1 is SEHNR and CDR2 FQNEAQ (reference sequence). This CDR3 is 15 amino acids long. Between the trimmed V and J ends, which lost 2 bases and 4 bases, there was a span of 12 bases. The CDR3 DNA reads as TGTGCCAGCAGCTTATTTATGGGGGAGAATCAGCCCCAGCATTTT. Protein sequence: CASSLFMGENQPQHF.

J is TRBJ2-7 and V is TRBV5-1, with 9 bases identical to TRBD1. Germline lookup yields CDR1 SGHRS and CDR2 YFSETQ. With V trimmed by 4 bases and J by 4 bases, 15 bases remained unmatched. CDR3 size: 17 residues. CDR3 sequence (DNA): TGCGCCAGCAGCCCACGGGACAGGGCGATGAAATTGTACGAGCAGTACTTC. Amino acid sequence: CASSPRDRAMKLYEQYF.

V is TRBV12-3 or TRBV12-4 and J is TRBJ1-3; no definite D call. The CDR3 contains 13 residues. The V and J ends lost 6 bases and 2 bases respectively, with 8 bases between them. The CDR3 here is CASSPDPGNTIYF. CDR3 coding DNA: TGTGCCAGCAGCCCGGACCCTGGAAACACCATATATTTT.

This clonotype has more than one count but fewer than ten. This chain links TRBV6-2 or TRBV6-3 with TRBJ1-2; D might be TRBD1 (5 bases). Trimming removed 8 bases at V and 2 bases at J, with 15 bases between. Germline V CDR1 and CDR2: MNHEY, SVGEGT. CDR3 length: 14 residues. The CDR3 DNA follows: TGTGCCAGCGTAATAGGACACTTAAACTATGGCTACACCTTC. It encodes CASVIGHLNYGYTF.

In its sample, this clonotype was seen many times. CDR3 coding DNA: TGTGCCAGCAGCCCTCGCGACGGTGCGAACACCGGGGAGCTGTTTTTT. This translates into CASSPRDGANTGELFF. The rearrangement uses TRBV7-9 and TRBJ2-2; no firm D call. CDR1 is SEHNR and CDR2 is FQNEAQ in the germline V gene (reference sequence). The CDR3 covers 16 residues. V lost 5 bases to trimming and J lost 0 bases, with 13 bases between them.

J is TRBJ2-7 and V is TRBV5-4; TRBD2 might be the D (6 bases). Germline CDR1 reads SGHNT; CDR2 reads YYREEE (reference sequence). The CDR3 spans 13 residues. V was trimmed by 2 bases and J by 5 bases, leaving 11 bases between them. This chain's CDR3 is CASSFRDFDEQYF. In DNA form, the CDR3 reads TGTGCCAGCAGCTTCAGGGACTTCGACGAGCAGTACTTC.

This clonotype was seen a single time. This clone may be a read error of a much larger clone one base away. The chain is built from TRBV6-5 and TRBJ2-2; maybe TRBD2 (7 bases). Germline V CDR1 and CDR2: MNHEY, SVGAGI. CDR3 length: 15 amino acids. Trimming cost V 2 bases and J 1 base, with 8 bases left between them. This CDR3 reads CASSYRGGNTGELFF. The CDR3 nucleotides are TGTGCCAGCAGTTACAGGGGGGGGAACACCGGGGAGCTGTTTTTT.

This clonotype was counted a few times. The J gene is TRBJ1-2, the V gene TRBV7-2; TRBD1 is a possible D gene (5 bases). Germline CDR1 is SGHTA and CDR2 is FQGNSA. The CDR3 spans 16 residues. Trimming pared 4 bases from V and 2 bases from J, leaving 17 bases between. CDR3 in amino acids: CASSSGAALSNYGYTF. DNA of the CDR3: TGTGCCAGCAGCTCCGGGGCCGCCCTCTCCAACTATGGCTACACCTTC.

The CDR3 nucleotides read TGCGCCAGCAAAGCCGACTATGGCTACACCTTC. Protein product: CASKADYGYTF. The chain recombines TRBV5-1 with TRBJ1-2; no reliable D call. Germline CDR1 reads SGHRS; CDR2 reads YFSETQ. V dropped 6 bases and J dropped 3 bases, with 6 bases sitting between them. The CDR3 is made up of 11 amino acids. Drawing the rest from reference TRBV5-1 and TRBJ1-2, the complete variable domain is KAGVTQTPRYLIKTRGQQVTLSCSPISGHRSVSWYQQTPGQGLQFLFEYFSETQRNKGNFPGRFSGRQFSNSRSEMNVSTLELGDSALYLCASKADYGYTFGSGTRLTVV.

The rearrangement uses TRBV6-5 and TRBJ2-6; TRBD1 might be the D (6 bases). The CDR3 has 16 amino acids. The germline gives CDR1 MNHEY, CDR2 SVGAGI. Trimming cost V 4 bases and J 1 base, with 11 bases left between them. Here the CDR3 reads CASSFYTGSGANVLTF. As DNA, the CDR3 is TGTGCCAGCAGTTTCTATACAGGGTCTGGGGCCAACGTCCTGACTTTC.

This clonotype was observed a handful of times. V is TRBV29-1 and J is TRBJ1-1; D may be TRBD1 (5 bases). CDR3 size: 14 residues. Trimming removed 2 bases from V and 4 bases from J, with 14 bases in between. Germline-derived CDR1 and CDR2 are SQVTM and ANQGSEA. Written as DNA, the CDR3 is TGCAGCGTTGAACAGCAGGGCTTCGGCACTGAAGCTTTCTTT. Translated: CSVEQQGFGTEAFF.

This clonotype was counted only a few times. The chain links TRBV4-3 to TRBJ2-5; 9 bases map to TRBD1. The ends lost 0 bases at V and 4 bases at J; junction bases unmatched: 6. CDR1 is LGHNA, CDR2 YSLEER, per germline. CDR3 length: 16 residues. The chain's CDR3 is CASSQDGTGRRETQYF. CDR3 DNA: TGCGCCAGCAGCCAAGACGGGACAGGGCGCCGAGAGACCCAGTACTTC.

This clonotype has more than one count but fewer than ten. The chain employs TRBV5-1 and TRBJ1-1; no clear D. V was pared by 4 bases and J by 1 base, with 11 bases between. The CDR3 length is 14 residues. Looked up from germline, CDR1 is SGHRS and CDR2 is YFSETQ. CDR3: CASSRLAANTEAFF. The CDR3 DNA is TGCGCCAGCAGCCGTCTAGCAGCGAACACTGAAGCTTTCTTT. Based on the CDR3 plus reference TRBV5-1 and TRBJ1-1, the full variable domain is KAGVTQTPRYLIKTRGQQVTLSCSPISGHRSVSWYQQTPGQGLQFLFEYFSETQRNKGNFPGRFSGRQFSNSRSEMNVSTLELGDSALYLCASSRLAANTEAFFGQGTRLTVV.

V and J are TRBV7-9 and TRBJ2-2; possible D gene TRBD2, 7 bases. Trimming stripped 6 bases from V and 6 bases from J, with 23 bases between. This CDR3 contains 17 residues. Germline CDR1 reads SEHNR; CDR2 reads FQNEAQ (reference sequence). Here the CDR3 reads CASRTPRAGALPGELFF. For the CDR3, the DNA is TGTGCCAGCAGGACACCTCGGGCGGGGGCCCTCCCCGGGGAGCTGTTTTTT. The complete variable domain, with remaining parts taken from reference TRBV7-9 and TRBJ2-2, reads DTGVSQNPRHKITKRGQNVTFRCDPISEHNRLYWYRQTLGQGPEFLTYFQNEAQLEKSRLLSDRFSAERPKGSFSTLEIQRTEQGDSAMYLCASRTPRAGALPGELFFGEGSRLTVL.

This clonotype was picked up a small number of times. V is TRBV11-2 and J is TRBJ2-1, with 14 bases identical to TRBD2. The CDR3 loop spans 18 amino acids. The germline V gene has CDR1 SGHAT and CDR2 FQNNGV. V lost 5 bases to trimming and J lost 9 bases; unmatched junction nucleotides: 15. The DNA of the CDR3 is TGTGCCAGCAGCCATTTCGCCGGGACTAGCGGGGGAAGGAGTGAGCAGTTCTTC. It encodes CASSHFAGTSGGRSEQFF.